Following are 23 T cell receptor beta chains from one sample sequenced in a study of shared clonotypes between healthy human individuals. Profiled with immunoSEQ multiplex PCR; TCRdb holds only in-frame clones, not every one. This sample carries approximately 1.1 million clones, 78% of them seen once, and the ten largest clones take under 0.65%. Sequenced material: memory CD4+ T cells from PBMCs. As to subset: CD45RA-negative fraction. The receptors come from a man aged 18-30 years in good health. Some clones in this sample may be carry-over from other donors' samples.

This sequence joins TRBV7-9 and TRBJ2-3; D gene unclear. Germline lookup yields CDR1 SEHNR and CDR2 FQNEAQ (reference sequence). This CDR3 has 16 residues. Trimming cost V 2 bases and J 0 bases, with 12 bases left between them. Here the CDR3 DNA reads TGTGCCAGCAGCTTACATTGGCTAGTTAGCACAGATACGCAGTATTTT. Amino acids: CASSLHWLVSTDTQYF.

The chain recombines TRBV6-5 with TRBJ2-1; TRBD1 matches 10 bases. Germline V gene data show CDR1 as MNHEY and CDR2 as SVGAGI. The J segment lost 5 bases and the V segment lost 2 bases, leaving 6 bases of the junction unmatched. CDR3 length: 16 amino acids. The CDR3 spells CASSYLSGTGDNEQFF. The CDR3 DNA is TGTGCCAGCAGTTACCTCTCCGGGACAGGGGACAATGAGCAGTTCTTC.

On this clone itself: The same CDR3 also results from other DNA sequences found in this sample. The chain carries TRBV28 and TRBJ2-5; D is uncertain. The germline CDR1 and CDR2 sequences are MDHEN and SYDVKM. The CDR3 consists of 12 residues. Trimming took off 2 bases at V and 4 bases at J, with 5 bases between the two ends. CDR3 sequence (DNA): TGTGCCAGCAGTTTACTCGGAGAGACCCAGTACTTC. This encodes CASSLLGETQYF.

This chain connects TRBV28 to TRBJ1-1, with 11 bases lining up with TRBD1. Germline-derived CDR1 and CDR2 are MDHEN and SYDVKM. J lost 5 bases, V lost 3 bases, and 14 bases had no gene match. The CDR3 contains 18 residues. CDR3 protein: CASSFATGTGGPGTEAFF. CDR3 sequence (DNA): TGTGCCAGCAGTTTCGCTACCGGGACAGGGGGGCCGGGGACTGAAGCTTTCTTT.

The table lists this clone with a few counts. The chain is built from TRBV7-6 and TRBJ1-4; D possibly corresponds to TRBD1 (5 bases). Trimming pared 5 bases from V and 7 bases from J, leaving 20 bases between. The CDR3 loop spans 16 amino acids. CDR1 SGHVS and CDR2 FNYEAQ come from the germline V gene. The CDR3 DNA reads TGTGCCAGCAGCCTCCTAAATCCAGGGTTAGGTGAAAAACTGTTTTTT. Translated, it gives CASSLLNPGLGEKLFF. The full variable domain, rest sourced from reference TRBV7-6 and TRBJ1-4, is GAGVSQSPRYKVTKRGQDVALRCDPISGHVSLYWYRQALGQGPEFLTYFNYEAQQDKSGLPNDRFSAERPEGSISTLTIQRTEQRDSAMYRCASSLLNPGLGEKLFFGSGTQLSVL.

This clone was seen a few times. The chain combines TRBV5-1 with TRBJ2-5; TRBD2 matches at 11 bases. V trimming: 3 bases; J trimming: 1 base; junction bases outside the gene matches: 2. This CDR3 spans 15 amino acids. CDR1 is SGHRS, CDR2 YFSETQ, per germline. The CDR3 region is CASSWGLAVQETQYF. In DNA form, the CDR3 reads TGCGCCAGCAGCTGGGGACTAGCGGTCCAAGAGACCCAGTACTTC.

The rearrangement links TRBV29-1 to TRBJ1-2; 9 nucleotides line up with TRBD1. CDR1 is SQVTM and CDR2 is ANQGSEA in the germline V gene. The CDR3 is 15 residues long. V gave up 7 bases and J gave up 8 bases; unmatched junction bases: 17. This CDR3 is CSAEGQGNTDGGYTF. In DNA form, the CDR3 reads TGCAGCGCGGAGGGACAGGGAAATACCGACGGCGGCTACACCTTC.

This chain uses TRBV9 with TRBJ2-3; 10 bases map to TRBD2. Germline CDR1 reads SGDLS; CDR2 reads YYNGEE. Germline trimming cut 4 bases from V and 2 bases from J; bases unmatched to any gene: 7. The CDR3 totals 16 residues. Written as DNA, the CDR3 is TGTGCCAGCAGCCCTCTAGCGGGAGAGGTCACAGATACGCAGTATTTT. Its translation: CASSPLAGEVTDTQYF.

This chain connects TRBV5-1 to TRBJ1-1; D not certain. Trimming left V 3 bases short and J 8 bases short, with 14 bases between. This CDR3 has 13 amino acids. CDR1 SGHRS and CDR2 YFSETQ come from the germline V gene. Written as DNA, the CDR3 is TGCGCCAGCAGCTCCTTACAGAGGGAGGAAGCTTTCTTT. Its protein product is CASSSLQREEAFF.

The chain recombines TRBV6-1 with TRBJ2-7; 13 bases map to TRBD2. This CDR3 comprises 15 residues. The V gene's germline CDR1 is MNHNS and CDR2 SASEGT. J gave up 2 bases and V 6 bases, and 4 bases lay outside the gene matches. In nucleotides, the CDR3 is TGTGCCAGCAGACAGGGACTAGCGGGAACCTACGAGCAGTACTTC. As protein: CASRQGLAGTYEQYF.

In this sample, this clone turned up a few times. V is TRBV2 and J is TRBJ2-2; tentative D call: TRBD1 (5 bases). V lost 4 bases and J lost 4, with 19 bases in between. The germline CDR1 and CDR2 sequences are SNHLY and FYNNEI. CDR3 length: 17 residues. In DNA, the CDR3 is TGTGCCAGCAGTGGTGGGGCAGACCACACTTTCACCGGGGAGCTGTTTTTT. Encoded protein: CASSGGADHTFTGELFF.

This clone was counted a few times. V and J are TRBV15 and TRBJ1-1; 7 nucleotides agree with TRBD1. The V segment lost 3 bases and the J segment 10 bases; nucleotides outside the gene matches: 2. CDR1 and CDR2 from the germline V gene are LNHNV and YYDKDF (reference sequence). The CDR3 is 11 amino acids. The CDR3 DNA is TGTGCCACCAGCAGCCGGGACAGAGCTTTCTTT. This codes for CATSSRDRAFF.

The chain is built from TRBV7-8 and TRBJ2-5, with D tentatively TRBD1 (5 bases). The CDR3 runs 13 residues. CDR1 is SGHVS, CDR2 FQNEAQ, per germline. Trimming stripped 1 base from V and 10 bases from J, with 13 bases between. The CDR3 loop is CASSLVGAQSQYF. CDR3 sequence (DNA): TGTGCCAGCAGCTTAGTAGGGGCCCAGAGCCAGTACTTC.

The V call is TRBV7-3, the J call TRBJ1-1, with D unclear. Trimming pared 1 base from V and 6 bases from J, leaving 12 bases between. The CDR3 is made up of 14 amino acids. CDR1 is SGHTA and CDR2 is FQGTGA in the germline V gene. CDR3 bases: TGTGCCAGCAGCTTAAAGTTCGGATCGGCTGAAGCTTTCTTT. Protein sequence: CASSLKFGSAEAFF.

The chain couples TRBV2 to TRBJ2-7; the D gene is possibly TRBD1 (5 bases). V lost 5 bases to trimming and J lost 5 bases, with 16 bases between them. Germline V lookup: CDR1 SNHLY, CDR2 FYNNEI. This CDR3 has 14 residues. Here the CDR3 reads CASSRRGVVHEQYF. CDR3 bases: TGTGCCAGCAGTCGTAGGGGCGTTGTCCACGAGCAGTACTTC. The entire variable domain, with the rest obtained from reference TRBV2 and TRBJ2-7, is as follows: EPEVTQTPSHQVTQMGQEVILRCVPISNHLYFYWYRQILGQKVEFLVSFYNNEISEKSEIFDDQFSVERPDGSNFTLKIRSTKLEDSAMYFCASSRRGVVHEQYFGPGTRLTVT.

The V call is TRBV15, the J call TRBJ1-2; perhaps TRBD1 as D (5 bases). CDR1 is LNHNV and CDR2 is YYDKDF in the germline V gene (reference sequence). V lost 2 bases, J lost 6 bases, and 7 bases lay in between. This CDR3 is built from 12 residues. As DNA, the CDR3 is TGTGCCACCAGCAGACAGGGTAATGGCTACACCTTC. Translated: CATSRQGNGYTF.

V usage is TRBV7-2 and J usage is TRBJ2-1; TRBD2 matches at 12 bases. CDR1 is SGHTA and CDR2 is FQGNSA in the germline V gene. This CDR3 region has 18 residues. The V and J ends lost 1 base and 4 bases, in that order; junction bases with no gene match: 8. The chain's CDR3 is CASSLVASGRANYNEQFF. CDR3 in DNA: TGTGCCAGCAGCTTAGTGGCTAGCGGGAGGGCCAATTACAATGAGCAGTTCTTC. The complete variable domain, with remaining parts taken from reference TRBV7-2 and TRBJ2-1, reads GAGVSQSPSNKVTEKGKDVELRCDPISGHTALYWYRQSLGQGLEFLIYFQGNSAPDKSGLPSDRFSAERTGGSVSTLTIQRTQQEDSAVYLCASSLVASGRANYNEQFFGPGTRLTVL.

The chain couples TRBV11-2 to TRBJ2-7; D call uncertain. Trimming took 1 base from V and 8 from J, leaving 15 bases between them. Looked up from germline, CDR1 is SGHAT and CDR2 is FQNNGV. The CDR3 spans 14 residues. In DNA form, the CDR3 reads TGTGCCAGCAGCTTAGTTTCGGAGCTTTCCCAGCAGTACTTC. Translated, it gives CASSLVSELSQQYF.

This chain joins TRBV15 and TRBJ1-5; weak D call: TRBD1 (5 bases). Germline CDR1 is LNHNV and CDR2 is YYDKDF (reference sequence). The CDR3 has 17 residues. Trimming stripped 5 bases from V and 1 base from J, with 18 bases between. The CDR3 region is CATSPSGAPKSNQPQHF. DNA of the CDR3: TGTGCCACCAGCCCTAGCGGGGCGCCTAAGAGCAATCAGCCCCAGCATTTT.

V usage is TRBV5-4 and J usage is TRBJ2-7; 7 nucleotides agree with TRBD1. Germline V lookup: CDR1 SGHNT, CDR2 YYREEE (reference sequence). The V gene end was trimmed by 2 bases and the J gene end by 5 bases; junction bases not matched to a gene: 16. The CDR3 covers 17 residues. CDR3 in amino acids: CASSFTQRQTGINEQYF. The DNA for the CDR3 is TGTGCCAGCAGCTTTACTCAGAGACAGACAGGGATCAACGAGCAGTACTTC. Full variable domain (rest looked up from reference TRBV5-4 and TRBJ2-7): ETGVTQSPTHLIKTRGQQVTLRCSSQSGHNTVSWYQQALGQGPQFIFQYYREEENGRGNFPPRFSGLQFPNYSSELNVNALELDDSALYLCASSFTQRQTGINEQYFGPGTRLTVT.

V is TRBV28 and J is TRBJ1-1; D may be TRBD1 (5 bases). CDR3 size: 14 residues. Trimming removed 2 bases from V and 6 bases from J, with 13 bases in between. CDR1 is MDHEN, CDR2 SYDVKM, per germline. The CDR3 loop is CASSLIFRGAEAFF. The CDR3 DNA sequence: TGTGCCAGCAGTTTAATATTTCGAGGGGCTGAAGCTTTCTTT.

This clone came up a few times. This chain connects TRBV5-6 to TRBJ2-3, with 7 bases aligning to TRBD2. Germline CDR1 SGHDT, CDR2 YYEEEE. The CDR3 consists of 15 residues. V lost 1 base and J lost 3; bases outside the gene matches: 5. The CDR3 sequence is CASSLRLAATDTQYF. In DNA, the CDR3 is TGTGCCAGCAGCTTGAGGCTAGCGGCTACAGATACGCAGTATTTT. Complete variable domain (other parts from reference TRBV5-6 and TRBJ2-3): DAGVTQSPTHLIKTRGQQVTLRCSPKSGHDTVSWYQQALGQGPQFIFQYYEEEERQRGNFPDRFSGHQFPNYSSELNVNALLLGDSALYLCASSLRLAATDTQYFGPGTRLTVL.

The gene calls are TRBV11-2 and TRBJ2-1; D gene ambiguous. The V gene lost 7 bases and the J gene lost 8 bases, with 15 bases spanning the gap. The V gene's germline CDR1 is SGHAT and CDR2 FQNNGV. The CDR3 spans 13 residues. The CDR3, as DNA: TGTGCCAGCACCAACTTCCTTATCCATGAGCAGTTCTTC. It encodes CASTNFLIHEQFF.